The 7 T cell receptor beta chains below all came from one sample that was sequenced in a study of cytomegalovirus exposure and HLA in healthy donors. PCR involved 60 Vbeta and 13 Jbeta primers. TCRdb's copy holds only in-frame clones and misses some; the assay was immunoSEQ multiplex PCR. The table has about 180,000 clones, over 80% seen once; the top ten hold 1.2%. Sequenced sample: PBMCs. The receptor source for this set is a boy aged 2 to 10 in good health and CMV-seronegative.

This chain uses TRBV19 with TRBJ2-7, with a tentative D call TRBD1 (6 bases). CDR1 LNHDA and CDR2 SQIVND come from the germline V gene (reference sequence). The length of the CDR3 is 16 residues. V was shortened by 7 bases and J by 2 bases, with 21 bases between the two germline ends. The CDR3 is CASTQPTPTGTYEQYF. CDR3 in DNA: TGTGCCAGTACCCAACCAACCCCCACAGGGACCTACGAGCAGTACTTC.

Note on this clone: The same CDR3 is also encoded by other DNA sequences in this sample. Here the CDR3 reads CASSLGGGAGNTEAFF. DNA of the CDR3: TGTGCCAGCAGCTTAGGGGGGGGCGCGGGGAACACTGAAGCTTTCTTT. This chain connects TRBV7-9 to TRBJ1-1, with D possibly being TRBD1 (6 bases). The CDR3 contains 16 residues. Per germline, CDR1 SEHNR and CDR2 FQNEAQ (reference sequence). Trimming took off 1 base at V and 1 base at J, with 13 bases between the two ends.

The chain joins TRBV9 to TRBJ2-7, with 7 bases fitting TRBD2. CDR1 is SGDLS and CDR2 is YYNGEE in the germline V gene. The CDR3 runs to 14 residues. V lost 1 base to trimming and J lost 1 base; unmatched junction nucleotides: 2. The CDR3 sequence: CASSVTGRSYEQYF. CDR3 DNA: TGTGCCAGCAGCGTAACCGGGAGGTCCTACGAGCAGTACTTC.

This sequence joins TRBV10-2 and TRBJ2-1, with TRBD2 matching over 10 bases. The CDR3 is made up of 16 amino acids. Germline V gene lookup returns CDR1 WSHSY and CDR2 SAAADI. V lost 6 bases to trimming and J lost 7 bases; unmatched junction nucleotides: 12. The CDR3 DNA reads TGCGCCAGCAGCCCGACTGAAGCGGGGGGGAAGAATGAGCAGTTCTTC. It yields the protein CASSPTEAGGKNEQFF.

The gene calls are TRBV7-2 and TRBJ2-2; 7 bases fit TRBD1. This CDR3 is built from 16 residues. Germline CDR1 is SGHTA and CDR2 is FQGNSA. V shed 6 bases and J 4 bases; nucleotides not matched to a gene: 11. This CDR3 reads CASRTTGPGGTGELFF. CDR3 DNA: TGTGCCAGCAGAACAACCGGGCCAGGGGGCACCGGGGAGCTGTTTTTT.

The V and J genes are TRBV10-3 and TRBJ1-3; no clear D. V lost 9 bases to trimming and J lost 0 bases, with 15 bases between them. Germline V gene lookup returns CDR1 ENHRY and CDR2 SYGVKD. The CDR3 is made up of 15 amino acids. In DNA form, the CDR3 reads TGTGCCATGGGTCCAGGTGCGTCCTCTGGAAACACCATATATTTT. Protein product: CAMGPGASSGNTIYF.

The rearrangement links TRBV23-1 to TRBJ1-6; D gene ambiguous. TRBV23-1 is an ORF, and what it does is uncertain. The CDR3 sequence is 12 residues long. Between the trimmed V and J ends, which lost 6 bases and 10 bases, there was a span of 10 bases. The CDR3 region is CASSPQNSPLHF. The DNA for the CDR3 is TGCGCCAGCAGCCCGCAGAACTCACCCCTCCACTTT.